This T cell receptor beta chain derives from a study of early T cells in non-severe SARS-CoV-2 infection. About the study: From unsorted whole blood, bulk RNA was sequenced, and the chains remained unpaired. Study-wide results and caveats: The VDJdb matching leaned toward anti-spike CD8 responses and overlooked private and CD4 specificities.

The table lists this clonotype with a few counts. Its antigen is still unknown. V lost 9 bases, J lost 4 bases, and 13 bases lay in between. This CDR3 contains 13 residues. Per germline, CDR1 SGHNT and CDR2 YYREEE (reference sequence). Each cDNA molecule carried a unique molecular identifier. Via MiXCR, TCRdb re-called the 5' RACE reads, giving one row per CDR3 protein. The sample carries nearly 90,000 distinct CDR3 sequences, roughly an eighth recorded once. The gene calls are TRBV5-4 and TRBJ1-4; D ambiguous. The clonotype comes from an adult who was a healthcare worker with PCR-confirmed SARS-CoV-2 infection or an uninfected control (not recorded which). The sample taken for sequencing was whole blood. CDR3 bases: TGTGCCACTGAAGACGGTTTTAATGAAAAACTGTTTTTT. Translating gives CATEDGFNEKLFF.